These T cell receptor beta chains were read from a single sample in a study of breast tumors, draining lymph nodes, adjacent tissues. TCRdb recomputed calls from the multiplex PCR reads with MiXCR, one row per CDR3 protein. The repertoire holds around 130,000 distinct CDR3 sequences, less than 35% seen once, with about 2.5% in the top ten. The sequenced sample was axillary lymph node tissue. These receptors all come from a female donor with breast cancer. Some clones in this sample may be carry-over from other donors' samples. Both conserved end residues are part of each CDR3. Fields, in order: CDR3 length, J gene, V gene, CDR3 protein.

>14|TRBJ2-1|TRBV20-1
CSAEERGGRYEQFF
>12|TRBJ2-6|TRBV20-1
CSAKGQANTEAF
>16|TRBJ1-2|TRBV15
CATSRDWGATNYGYTF
>15|TRBJ2-3|TRBV20-1
CSAESSTTVTDMQYF
>15|TRBJ2-7|TRBV10-1
CASSATGTGGFEQYF
>13|TRBJ1-2|TRBV24-1
CATSDYTTDGYTF
>12|TRBJ1-5|TRBV27
CASRRGSQPQHF
>14|TRBJ2-5|TRBV20-1
CSASYDREGETQYF
>11|TRBJ1-2|TRBV28
CASSLRVGYTF
>15|TRBJ1-6|TRBV6-1
CASRYEGQGGSPLHF
>14|TRBJ2-5|TRBV5-1
CASSPRQEQETQYF
>11|TRBJ2-5|TRBV19
CASSKQGTQYF
>15|TRBJ1-1|TRBV18
CASSPRQGMNTEAFF
>15|TRBJ2-7|TRBV27
CASSFRPSGSYEQYF
>15|TRBJ1-2|TRBV7-6
CASSPQGVSSYGYPF
>12|TRBJ2-3|TRBV5-4
CASNSHIDTLYF
>15|TRBJ2-2|TRBV5-1
CASSFWGAGTGELFF
>14|TRBJ2-7|TRBV11-2
CASSLPGLAYEQYF